A selection of T cell receptor beta chains follows, all from one sample in a study of T-cell reconstitution after alpha-beta-depleted transplantation in children. TCRdb fed the PCR reads into MiXCR, producing one record per CDR3 protein. Of 90,000 to 100,000 distinct CDR3 sequences listed, 20% to 30% were seen once; the top ten hold about 21%. This material consisted of PBMCs, taken before TCRalphabeta/CD19-depleted stem cell transplant. The source of these receptors is a boy between 2 and 10 years old with acute lymphoblastic leukemia, due to receive a stem cell transplant. CDR3s include the opening cysteine and the closing phenylalanine or tryptophan. Fields, in order: clone size, V gene, J gene, D gene, CDR3 protein, CDR3 DNA. A D gene is named only where the DNA matches it firmly. Only part of the rows carry a size: once, few, many, or a class if the clone is expanded.

size: NA; V: TRBV28; J: TRBJ2-7; D: NA; CDR3: CASSSRGYEQYF; DNA: TGTGCCAGCAGTTCCCGCGGCTACGAGCAGTACTTC
size: NA; V: TRBV7-2; J: TRBJ2-5; D: TRBD2; CDR3: CASSLAPGLAEGPWETQYF; DNA: TGTGCCAGCAGCTTAGCCCCGGGACTAGCGGAGGGGCCGTGGGAGACCCAGTACTTC
size: NA; V: TRBV28; J: TRBJ2-4; D: NA; CDR3: CASRPAGGNIQYF; DNA: TGTGCCAGTCGACCAGCCGGAGGTAACATTCAGTACTTC
size: few; V: TRBV28; J: TRBJ2-3; D: NA; CDR3: CASSPTSRAQYF; DNA: TGTGCCAGCAGCCCGACTAGTCGGGCGCAGTATTTT
size: few; V: TRBV28; J: TRBJ2-4; D: NA; CDR3: CASSFPDFGKNIQYF; DNA: TGTGCCAGCAGTTTCCCCGACTTCGGGAAAAACATTCAGTACTTC
size: NA; V: TRBV7-2; J: TRBJ2-7; D: NA; CDR3: CASSRDQGEQYF; DNA: TGTGCCAGCAGTCGTGACCAGGGCGAGCAGTACTTC
size: few; V: TRBV12-3/TRBV12-4; J: TRBJ1-4; D: NA; CDR3: CASTQQATTEKLFF; DNA: TGTGCCAGCACCCAACAGGCAACTACTGAAAAACTGTTTTTT
size: NA; V: TRBV7-9; J: TRBJ2-7; D: TRBD2; CDR3: CASSLPTSGYYEQYF; DNA: TGTGCCAGCAGCTTACCCACTAGCGGTTACTACGAGCAGTACTTC
size: few; V: TRBV20-1; J: TRBJ2-1; D: TRBD2; CDR3: CSARGGLAPNNEQFF; DNA: TGCAGTGCTAGAGGAGGACTAGCGCCTAACAATGAGCAGTTCTTC
size: NA; V: TRBV21-1; J: TRBJ2-1; D: NA; CDR3: CASSKSCGRKDEQFF; DNA: TGTGCCAGCAGCAAGAGCTGCGGGAGGAAGGATGAGCAGTTCTTC
size: NA; V: TRBV5-1; J: TRBJ2-4; D: NA; CDR3: CASTDPFRENIQYF; DNA: TGCGCCAGCACGGACCCATTCAGGGAAAACATTCAGTACTTC
size: few; V: TRBV20-1; J: TRBJ1-3; D: NA; CDR3: CSARDGPGVNSGNTIYF; DNA: TGCAGTGCTAGAGATGGGCCGGGGGTAAACTCTGGAAACACCATATATTTT
size: NA; V: TRBV20-1; J: TRBJ2-2; D: NA; CDR3: CSAQGISGGAIGELFF; DNA: TGCAGTGCCCAAGGGATAAGCGGAGGGGCGATCGGGGAGCTGTTTTTT